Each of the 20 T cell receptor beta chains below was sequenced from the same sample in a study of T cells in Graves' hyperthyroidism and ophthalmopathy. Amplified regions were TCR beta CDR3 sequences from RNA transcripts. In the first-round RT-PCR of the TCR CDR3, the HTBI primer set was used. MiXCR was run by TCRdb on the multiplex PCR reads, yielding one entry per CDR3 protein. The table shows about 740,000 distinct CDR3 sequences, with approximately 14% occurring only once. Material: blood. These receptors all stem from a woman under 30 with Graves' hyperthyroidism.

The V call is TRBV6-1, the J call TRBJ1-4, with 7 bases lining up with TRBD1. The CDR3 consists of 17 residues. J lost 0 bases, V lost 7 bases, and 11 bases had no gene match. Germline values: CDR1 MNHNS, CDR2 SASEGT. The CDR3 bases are TGTGCCAGCAAAAATCAACAGGGGCGGGCAACTAATGAAAAACTGTTTTTT. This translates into CASKNQQGRATNEKLFF.

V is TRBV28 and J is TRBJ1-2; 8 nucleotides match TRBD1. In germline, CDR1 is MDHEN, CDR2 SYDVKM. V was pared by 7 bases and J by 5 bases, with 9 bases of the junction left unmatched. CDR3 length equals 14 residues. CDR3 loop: CASKIQGDPYGYTF. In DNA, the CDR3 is TGTGCCAGCAAAATACAGGGGGACCCTTATGGCTACACCTTC.

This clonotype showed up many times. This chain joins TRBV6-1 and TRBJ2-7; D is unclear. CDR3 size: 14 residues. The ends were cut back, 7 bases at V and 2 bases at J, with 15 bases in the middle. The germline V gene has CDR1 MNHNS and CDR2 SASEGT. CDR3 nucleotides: TGTGCCAGCACCGTCTCGGCTCCGCCCTACGAGCAGTACTTC. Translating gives CASTVSAPPYEQYF.

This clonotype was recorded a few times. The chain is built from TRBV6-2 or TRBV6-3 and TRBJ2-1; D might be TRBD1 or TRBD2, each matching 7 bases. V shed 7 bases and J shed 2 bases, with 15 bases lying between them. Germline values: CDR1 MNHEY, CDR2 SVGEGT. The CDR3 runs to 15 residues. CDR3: CASNPGGAPYNEQFF. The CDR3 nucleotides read TGTGCCAGCAATCCAGGGGGGGCGCCCTACAATGAGCAGTTCTTC.

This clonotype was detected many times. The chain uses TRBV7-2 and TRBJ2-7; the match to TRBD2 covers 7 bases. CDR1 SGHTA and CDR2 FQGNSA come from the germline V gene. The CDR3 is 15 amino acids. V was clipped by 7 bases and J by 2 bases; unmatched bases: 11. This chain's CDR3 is CASTQILARPYEQYF. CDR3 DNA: TGTGCCAGCACCCAGATACTAGCGCGCCCCTACGAGCAGTACTTC. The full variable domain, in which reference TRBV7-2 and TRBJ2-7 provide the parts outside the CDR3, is GAGVSQSPSNKVTEKGKDVELRCDPISGHTALYWYRQSLGQGLEFLIYFQGNSAPDKSGLPSDRFSAERTGGSVSTLTIQRTQQEDSAVYLCASTQILARPYEQYFGPGTRLTVT.

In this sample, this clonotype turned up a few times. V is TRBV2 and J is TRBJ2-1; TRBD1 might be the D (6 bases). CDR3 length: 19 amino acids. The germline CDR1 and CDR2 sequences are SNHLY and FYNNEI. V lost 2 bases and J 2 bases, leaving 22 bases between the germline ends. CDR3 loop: CASSETMGPQGSTYNEQFF. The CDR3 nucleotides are TGTGCCAGCAGTGAAACCATGGGCCCGCAGGGGTCGACCTACAATGAGCAGTTCTTC.

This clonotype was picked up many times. This chain's CDR3 is CASSLGGGTSTDTQYF. CDR3 sequence (DNA): TGTGCCAGCAGCTTGGGAGGGGGCACTAGCACAGATACGCAGTATTTT. This sequence joins TRBV5-8 and TRBJ2-3; TRBD1 agrees at 7 bases. The CDR3 runs 16 residues. V shed 0 bases, J shed 0 bases, and the junction held 4 bases outside the gene matches. From germline, CDR1 is SGHTS and CDR2 YDEGEE.

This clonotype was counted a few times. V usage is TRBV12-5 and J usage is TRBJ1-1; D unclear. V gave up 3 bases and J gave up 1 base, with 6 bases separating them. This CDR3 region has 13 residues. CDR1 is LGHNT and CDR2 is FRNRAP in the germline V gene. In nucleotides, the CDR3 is TGTGCTAGTGGTTTAGACACGAACACTGAAGCTTTCTTT. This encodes CASGLDTNTEAFF.

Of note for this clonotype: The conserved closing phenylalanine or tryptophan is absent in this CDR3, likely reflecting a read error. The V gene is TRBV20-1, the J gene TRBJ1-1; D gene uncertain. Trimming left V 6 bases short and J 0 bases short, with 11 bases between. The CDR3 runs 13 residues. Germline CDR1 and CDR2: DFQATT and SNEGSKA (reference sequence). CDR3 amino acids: CSAKESMNTEAFL. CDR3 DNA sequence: TGCAGTGCCAAGGAGTCCATGAACACTGAAGCTTTCCTT.

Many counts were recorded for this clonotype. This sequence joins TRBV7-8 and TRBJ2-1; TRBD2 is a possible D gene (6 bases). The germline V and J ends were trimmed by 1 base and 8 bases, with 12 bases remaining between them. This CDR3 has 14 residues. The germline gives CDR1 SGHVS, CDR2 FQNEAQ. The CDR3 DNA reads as TGTGCCAGCAGCTTAGATGGGGGGTGGGATGAGCAGTTCTTC. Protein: CASSLDGGWDEQFF.

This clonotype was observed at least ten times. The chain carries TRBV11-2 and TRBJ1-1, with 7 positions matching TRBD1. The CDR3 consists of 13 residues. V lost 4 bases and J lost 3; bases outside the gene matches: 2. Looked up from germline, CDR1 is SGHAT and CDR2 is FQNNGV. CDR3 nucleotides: TGTGCCAGCAGCTCCCAGGGGGACACTGAAGCTTTCTTT. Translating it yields CASSSQGDTEAFF.

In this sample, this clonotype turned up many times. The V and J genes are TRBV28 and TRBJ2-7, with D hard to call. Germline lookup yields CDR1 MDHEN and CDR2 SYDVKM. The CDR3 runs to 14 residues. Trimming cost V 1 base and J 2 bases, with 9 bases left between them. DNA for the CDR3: TGTGCCAGCAGTTTATTACGCAATCCCTACGAGCAGTACTTC. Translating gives CASSLLRNPYEQYF. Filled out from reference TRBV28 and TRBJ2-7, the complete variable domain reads DVKVTQSSRYLVKRTGEKVFLECVQDMDHENMFWYRQDPGLGLRLIYFSYDVKMKEKGDIPEGYSVSREKKERFSLILESASTNQTSMYLCASSLLRNPYEQYFGPGTRLTVT.

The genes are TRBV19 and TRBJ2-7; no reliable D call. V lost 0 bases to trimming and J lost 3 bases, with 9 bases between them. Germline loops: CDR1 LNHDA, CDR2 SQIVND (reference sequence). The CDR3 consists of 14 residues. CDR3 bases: TGTGCCAGTAGTATAGACATCACCAGCTACGAGCAGTACTTC. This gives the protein CASSIDITSYEQYF.

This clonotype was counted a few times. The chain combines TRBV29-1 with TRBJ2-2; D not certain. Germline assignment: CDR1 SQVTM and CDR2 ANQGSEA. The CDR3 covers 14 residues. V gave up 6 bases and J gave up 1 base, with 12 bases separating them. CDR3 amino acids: CSVPGLENTGELFF. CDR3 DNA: TGCAGCGTACCGGGTCTTGAGAACACCGGGGAGCTGTTTTTT.

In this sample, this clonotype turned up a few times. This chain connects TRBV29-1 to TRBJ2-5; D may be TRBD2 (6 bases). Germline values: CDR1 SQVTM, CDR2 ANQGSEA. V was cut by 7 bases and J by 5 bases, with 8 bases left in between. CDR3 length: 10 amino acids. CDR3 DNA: TGCAGCGGGAGGGGTGAGACCCAGTACTTC. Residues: CSGRGETQYF. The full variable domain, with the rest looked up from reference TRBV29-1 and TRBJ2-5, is SAVISQKPSRDICQRGTSLTIQCQVDSQVTMMFWYRQQPGQSLTLIATANQGSEATYESGFVIDKFPISRPNLTFSTLTVSNMSPEDSSIYLCSGRGETQYFGPGTRLLVL.

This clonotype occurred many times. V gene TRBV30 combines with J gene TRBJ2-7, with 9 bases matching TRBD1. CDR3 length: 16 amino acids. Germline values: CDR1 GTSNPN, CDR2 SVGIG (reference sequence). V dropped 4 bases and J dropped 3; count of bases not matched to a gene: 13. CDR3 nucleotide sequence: TGTGCCTGGACCACCACCCGGGACAGGGAGATCTACGAGCAGTACTTC. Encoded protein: CAWTTTRDREIYEQYF.

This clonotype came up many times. CDR3 nucleotide sequence: TGTGCCAGCAGCCCTCTAGCGGGGCGGAACACCGGGGAGCTGTTTTTT. It codes for CASSPLAGRNTGELFF. The gene calls are TRBV11-3 and TRBJ2-2; 9 nucleotides line up with TRBD2. This CDR3 comprises 16 residues. After removal of 5 bases from V and 1 base from J, the junction contained 5 bases not matched to a gene. The germline gives CDR1 SGHNT, CDR2 YENEEA.

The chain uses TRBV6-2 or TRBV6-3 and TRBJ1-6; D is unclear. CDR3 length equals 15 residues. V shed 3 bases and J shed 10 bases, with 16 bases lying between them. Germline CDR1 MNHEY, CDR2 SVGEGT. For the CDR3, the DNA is TGTGCCAGCAGTTATCGGACCGCCGGGGAGTCACCCCTCCACTTT. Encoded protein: CASSYRTAGESPLHF.

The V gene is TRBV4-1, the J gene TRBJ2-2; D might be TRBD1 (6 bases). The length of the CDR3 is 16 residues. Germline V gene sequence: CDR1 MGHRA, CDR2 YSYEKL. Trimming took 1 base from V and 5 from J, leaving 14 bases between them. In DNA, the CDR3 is TGCGCCAGCAGCCAAGTGTGGGGGACAAGGACCGGGGAGCTGTTTTTT. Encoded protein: CASSQVWGTRTGELFF.

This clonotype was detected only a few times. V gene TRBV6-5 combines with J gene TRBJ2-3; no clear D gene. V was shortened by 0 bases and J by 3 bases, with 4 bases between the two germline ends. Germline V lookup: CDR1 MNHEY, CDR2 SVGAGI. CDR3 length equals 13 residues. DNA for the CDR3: TGTGCCAGCAGTTACTCGATGACAGATACGCAGTATTTT. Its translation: CASSYSMTDTQYF.